A selection of T cell receptor beta chains follows, all from one sample in a study of cytomegalovirus exposure and HLA in healthy donors. Method: immunoSEQ multiplex PCR; TCRdb's copy keeps in-frame clones and lacks some. The data hold about 120,000 clones, with under 90% observed a single time. Specimen: PBMCs. The receptors were sampled from a female donor in good health and CMV-seropositive. Both conserved end residues are part of each CDR3. A D gene is named only where the DNA matches it firmly. Some rows have no size entry. The others give once, few or many, or a class for an expanded clone.

CDR3 protein	CDR3 DNA	V gene	J gene	clone size	D gene
CATQGENTGELFF	TGTGCCACCCAGGGGGAGAACACCGGGGAGCTGTTTTTT	TRBV2	TRBJ2-2	few	TRBD1
CASSQEREGNQPQHF	TGTGCCAGCAGCCAAGAGCGGGAGGGTAATCAGCCCCAGCATTTT	TRBV4-2	TRBJ1-5	.	.
CSVASGPEQYF	TGCAGCGTTGCTTCAGGGCCCGAGCAGTACTTC	TRBV29-1	TRBJ2-7	once	.
CASSGRWRQGAGMTEAFF	TGTGCCAGCTCGGGTAGATGGCGACAGGGAGCCGGAATGACTGAAGCTTTCTTT	TRBV27	TRBJ1-1	.	TRBD1
CASSNWDRVGEKLFF	TGCGCCAGCTCCAATTGGGACAGGGTTGGCGAAAAACTGTTTTTT	TRBV5-1	TRBJ1-4	.	TRBD1
CASSLGTADEQFF	TGCGCCAGCAGCCTCGGGACAGCGGATGAGCAGTTCTTC	TRBV5-1	TRBJ2-1	.	TRBD1
CASSEYVGRGPTGYTF	TGTGCCAGCAGTGAATATGTAGGGAGGGGTCCGACTGGCTACACCTTC	TRBV25-1	TRBJ1-2	.	.
CASSQGQGSEKLFF	TGTGCCAGCAGCCAGGGACAGGGTAGCGAAAAACTGTTTTTT	TRBV7-9	TRBJ1-4	.	TRBD1
CASKITGGANYGYTF	TGTGCCAGCAAGATTACAGGGGGAGCTAACTATGGCTACACCTTC	TRBV2	TRBJ1-2	.	TRBD1
CAWNAEQDTEAFF	TGTGCCTGGAACGCGGAACAGGACACTGAAGCTTTCTTT	TRBV30	TRBJ1-1	.	.
CASSFSTANYGYTF	TGTGCCAGTAGTTTTTCGACAGCAAACTATGGCTACACCTTC	TRBV19	TRBJ1-2	.	.
CASREQGEAFF	TGTGCCAGCAGGGAACAGGGTGAAGCTTTCTTT	TRBV6-5	TRBJ1-1	.	.
CASSQGAGEYQPQHF	TGTGCCAGCAGCCAAGGGGCCGGGGAGTATCAGCCCCAGCATTTT	TRBV4-2	TRBJ1-5	.	.
CAISEFATSGGDFTGELFF	TGTGCCATCAGTGAGTTTGCGACAAGCGGGGGGGATTTCACCGGGGAGCTGTTTTTT	TRBV10-3	TRBJ2-2	.	TRBD2
CASSLRTSAGISSPLHF	TGTGCCAGCAGCCTTAGAACGTCGGCAGGGATAAGTTCACCCCTCCACTTT	TRBV14	TRBJ1-6	.	.
CAARGGYTF	TGCGCCGCACGAGGTGGCTACACCTTC	TRBV10-1	TRBJ1-2	.	.
CASSLRSVNTGELFF	TGTGCCAGCAGCTTACGGTCGGTTAACACCGGGGAGCTGTTTTTT	TRBV11-2	TRBJ2-2	.	.
CAWSGLGQGEAEKLFF	TGTGCCTGGAGCGGACTCGGACAGGGCGAAGCTGAAAAACTGTTTTTT	TRBV30	TRBJ1-4	.	TRBD1
CASSFLGASYEQYF	TGTGCCAGCTCCTTCCTGGGGGCCTCCTACGAGCAGTACTTC	TRBV18	TRBJ2-7	.	.
CASSESGWEAFF	TGTGCCAGCAGTGAATCAGGGTGGGAAGCTTTCTTT	TRBV2	TRBJ1-1	once	.
CASRTQGRVTDTQYF	TGTGCCAGCAGAACACAGGGAAGGGTCACAGATACGCAGTATTTT	TRBV28	TRBJ2-3	.	.
CASSPQAGDYGYTF	TGTGCCAGTAGCCCTCAAGCCGGGGACTATGGCTACACCTTC	TRBV19	TRBJ1-2	.	.